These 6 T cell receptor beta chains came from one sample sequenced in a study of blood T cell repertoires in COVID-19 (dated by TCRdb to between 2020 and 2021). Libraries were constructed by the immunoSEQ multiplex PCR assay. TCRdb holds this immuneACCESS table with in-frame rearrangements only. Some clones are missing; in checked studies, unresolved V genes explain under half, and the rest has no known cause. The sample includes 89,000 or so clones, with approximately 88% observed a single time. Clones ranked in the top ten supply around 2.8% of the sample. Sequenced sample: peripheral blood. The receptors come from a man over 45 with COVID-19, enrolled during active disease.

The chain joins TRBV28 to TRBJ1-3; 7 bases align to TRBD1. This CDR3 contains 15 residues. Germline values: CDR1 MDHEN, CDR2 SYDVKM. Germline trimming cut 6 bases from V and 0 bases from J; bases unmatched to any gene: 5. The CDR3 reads CASRPTGLSGNTIYF. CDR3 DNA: TGTGCCAGCAGACCGACAGGGCTCTCTGGAAACACCATATATTTT.

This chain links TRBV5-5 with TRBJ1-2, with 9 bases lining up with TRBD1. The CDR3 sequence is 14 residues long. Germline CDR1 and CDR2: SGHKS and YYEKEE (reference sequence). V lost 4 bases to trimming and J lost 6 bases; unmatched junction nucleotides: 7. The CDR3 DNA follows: TGTGCCAGCAGCCCCGGGACAGGGTCGCATGGCTACACCTTC. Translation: CASSPGTGSHGYTF. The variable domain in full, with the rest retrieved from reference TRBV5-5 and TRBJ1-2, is DAGVTQSPTHLIKTRGQQVTLRCSPISGHKSVSWYQQVLGQGPQFIFQYYEKEERGRGNFPDRFSARQFPNYSSELNVNALLLGDSALYLCASSPGTGSHGYTFGSGTRLTVV.

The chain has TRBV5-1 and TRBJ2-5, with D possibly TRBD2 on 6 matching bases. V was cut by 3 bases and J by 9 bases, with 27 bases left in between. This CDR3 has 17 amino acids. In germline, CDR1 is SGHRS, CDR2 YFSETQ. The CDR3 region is CASSSPRTGVIGGSQYF. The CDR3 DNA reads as TGCGCCAGCAGCTCTCCTAGGACCGGAGTAATTGGAGGGTCCCAGTACTTC.

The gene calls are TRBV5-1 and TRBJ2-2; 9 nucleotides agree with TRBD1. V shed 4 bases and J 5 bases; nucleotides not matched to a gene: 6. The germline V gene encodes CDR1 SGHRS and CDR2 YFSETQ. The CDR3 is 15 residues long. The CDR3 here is CASSPGTGQTGELFF. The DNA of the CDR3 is TGCGCCAGCAGCCCAGGGACAGGGCAAACCGGGGAGCTGTTTTTT.

For the CDR3, the DNA is TGTGCCAGTAGTATAGGTCGACACTCCTACGAGCAGTACTTC. Translating it yields CASSIGRHSYEQYF. The V call is TRBV19, the J call TRBJ2-7, with unresolved D. V shed 1 base and J shed 0 bases, with 7 bases lying between them. Germline CDR1 is LNHDA and CDR2 is SQIVND (reference sequence). The CDR3 extends over 14 amino acids.

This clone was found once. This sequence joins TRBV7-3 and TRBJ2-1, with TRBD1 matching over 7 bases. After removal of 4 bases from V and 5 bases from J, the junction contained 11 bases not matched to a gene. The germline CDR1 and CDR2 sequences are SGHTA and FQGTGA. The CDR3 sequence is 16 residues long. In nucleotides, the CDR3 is TGTGCCAGCAGCTCTCCAAAGACAGGGACAGACAATGAGCAGTTCTTC. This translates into CASSSPKTGTDNEQFF. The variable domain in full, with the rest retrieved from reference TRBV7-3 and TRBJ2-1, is GAGVSQTPSNKVTEKGKYVELRCDPISGHTALYWYRQSLGQGPEFLIYFQGTGAADDSGLPNDRFFAVRPEGSVSTLKIQRTERGDSAVYLCASSSPKTGTDNEQFFGPGTRLTVL.